This entry lists 5 T cell receptor beta chains sequenced from one sample in a study of post-analysis software for immune sequencing data. These receptors' antigens are unknown. cDNA libraries for TCR beta contained unique molecular identifiers. TCRdb redid the calling of the PCR reads with MiXCR, one entry per CDR3 protein. Found here are hundreds of thousands of distinct CDR3 sequences, roughly 27% of them singletons; the top ten hold around 0.6%. Study-level points and caveats: Among about 5 TRBV segments more frequent in patients than controls were TRBV5-6, TRBV5-1 and TRBV20-1.

Material: blood. Receptors originate from a girl aged 10 to 17 with multiple sclerosis.

V is TRBV7-8 and J is TRBJ2-7; D perhaps matches TRBD1 (6 bases). CDR1 SGHVS and CDR2 FQNEAQ come from the germline V gene. CDR3 length: 14 amino acids. V was pared by 10 bases and J by 2 bases, with 18 bases between. The CDR3 loop is CATRQALPPYEQYF. The CDR3 nucleotides are TGTGCCACCCGACAGGCTCTCCCCCCCTACGAGCAGTACTTC. Full variable domain (rest looked up from reference TRBV7-8 and TRBJ2-7): GAGVSQSPRYKVAKRGQDVALRCDPISGHVSLFWYQQALGQGPEFLTYFQNEAQLDKSGLPSDRFFAERPEGSVSTLKIQRTQQEDSAVYLCATRQALPPYEQYFGPGTRLTVT.

The chain is built from TRBV12-3 or TRBV12-4 and TRBJ2-3; D is possibly TRBD2 (6 bases). V was shortened by 2 bases and J by 5 bases, with 14 bases between the two germline ends. This CDR3 has 15 amino acids. The CDR3 reads CASSLSGPQVDTQYF. In nucleotides, the CDR3 is TGTGCCAGCAGTTTAAGCGGGCCACAGGTAGATACGCAGTATTTT.

This clonotype was seen a handful of times. The J gene is TRBJ2-1, the V gene TRBV5-1, with 10 nucleotides matching TRBD1. Germline V gene lookup returns CDR1 SGHRS and CDR2 YFSETQ. This CDR3 region has 14 residues. Losses at the gene ends were 5 bases for V and 6 bases for J; bases not matched to a gene: 5. The DNA of the CDR3 is TGCGCCAGCAGTGTGGGACAGGGGATCAATGAGCAGTTCTTC. Translation: CASSVGQGINEQFF.

In the case of this clonotype: The CDR3 ends on some other residue instead of the conserved phenylalanine or tryptophan, so this is likely a read error. The genes are TRBV5-1 and TRBJ2-7, with 9 bases identical to TRBD2. This CDR3 region has 16 residues. The ends lost 4 bases at V and 4 bases at J; junction bases unmatched: 12. Germline CDR1 reads SGHRS; CDR2 reads YFSETQ. In DNA, the CDR3 is TGCGCCAGCAGCCAGAACCGAGCGGGAGGCGTATACGAGCAGTACTGC. Protein sequence: CASSQNRAGGVYEQYC.

The chain links TRBV5-1 to TRBJ2-3; TRBD1 aligns across 8 bases. V was pared by 6 bases and J by 0 bases, with 3 bases of the junction left unmatched. Looked up from germline, CDR1 is SGHRS and CDR2 is YFSETQ. The CDR3 runs 14 residues. CDR3 protein: CASIGQGSTDTQYF. The CDR3 DNA follows: TGCGCCAGCATCGGACAGGGAAGCACAGATACGCAGTATTTT.